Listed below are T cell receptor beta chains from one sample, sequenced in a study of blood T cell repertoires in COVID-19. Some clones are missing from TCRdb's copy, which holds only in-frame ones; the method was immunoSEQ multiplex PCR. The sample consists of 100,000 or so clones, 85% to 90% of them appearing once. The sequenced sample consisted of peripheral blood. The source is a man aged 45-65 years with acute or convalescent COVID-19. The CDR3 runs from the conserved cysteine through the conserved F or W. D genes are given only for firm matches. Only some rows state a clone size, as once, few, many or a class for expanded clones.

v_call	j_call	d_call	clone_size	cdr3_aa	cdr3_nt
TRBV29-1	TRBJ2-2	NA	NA	CSVGRAANTGELFF	TGCAGCGTTGGGAGGGCAGCGAACACCGGGGAGCTGTTTTTT
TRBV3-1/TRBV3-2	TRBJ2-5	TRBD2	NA	CASSEWGGSSTKTQYF	TGTGCCAGCAGCGAATGGGGCGGGAGTAGTACGAAGACCCAGTACTTC
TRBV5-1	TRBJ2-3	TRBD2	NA	CASSLVVPGRGISTDTQYF	TGCGCCAGCAGCTTGGTGGTTCCAGGGAGGGGCATAAGCACAGATACGCAGTATTTT
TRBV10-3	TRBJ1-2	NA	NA	CAISESPGNYGYTF	TGTGCCATCAGTGAGTCTCCAGGGAACTATGGCTACACCTTC
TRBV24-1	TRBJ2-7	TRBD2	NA	CATSEILAEDSYEQYF	TGTGCCACCAGTGAAATACTAGCGGAGGACTCCTACGAGCAGTACTTC
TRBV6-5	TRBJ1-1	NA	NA	CASSYGKGGRAFF	TGTGCCAGCAGTTACGGGAAGGGAGGAAGAGCTTTCTTT
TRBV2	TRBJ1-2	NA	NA	CASSEQGLIYGYTF	TGTGCCAGCAGTGAACAGGGGCTAATTTATGGCTACACCTTC
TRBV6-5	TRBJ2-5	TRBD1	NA	CASSLGTGYQETQYF	TGTGCCAGCTCTTTAGGGACAGGGTACCAAGAGACCCAGTACTTC
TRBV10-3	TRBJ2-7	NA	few	CAIQGTYEQYF	TGTGCCATCCAGGGTACCTACGAGCAGTACTTC
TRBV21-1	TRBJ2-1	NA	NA	CASSPRDRVYTPPPEHEQFF	TGTGCCAGCAGCCCTCGGGACAGGGTGTACACTCCGCCCCCGGAGCATGAGCAGTTCTTC
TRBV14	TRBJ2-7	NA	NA	CASSQDPGPYEQYF	TGTGCCAGCAGCCAAGATCCAGGGCCCTACGAGCAGTACTTC
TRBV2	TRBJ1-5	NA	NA	CASSQTASSNQPQHF	TGTGCCAGCAGCCAGACAGCTTCTAGCAATCAGCCCCAGCATTTT
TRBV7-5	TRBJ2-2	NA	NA	CARSPIPGQCTGELFF	TGTGCCAGAAGCCCGATTCCGGGACAATGCACCGGGGAGCTGTTTTTT
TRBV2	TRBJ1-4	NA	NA	CASSESPGGPRILF	TGTGCCAGCAGTGAATCCCCTGGTGGGCCCAGAATACTTTTT
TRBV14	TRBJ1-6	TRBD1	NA	CASSPTTGTVYSPLHF	TGTGCCAGCAGCCCTACTACCGGGACAGTTTATTCACCCCTCCACTTT
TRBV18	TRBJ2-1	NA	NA	CASSRSGVSSYNEQFF	TGTGCCAGCTCCCGGTCCGGGGTAAGCTCCTACAATGAGCAGTTCTTC
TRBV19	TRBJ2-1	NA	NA	CATTRGVSGYNEQFF	TGTGCCACCACTCGAGGGGTTAGCGGCTACAATGAGCAGTTCTTC
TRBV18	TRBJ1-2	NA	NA	CASSPSEARRGYGYTF	TGTGCCAGCTCACCCTCCGAGGCTAGACGGGGCTATGGCTACACCTTC
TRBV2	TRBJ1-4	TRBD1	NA	CATRPRDSNEKLFF	TGTGCCACCCGTCCTCGGGACAGTAATGAAAAACTGTTTTTT
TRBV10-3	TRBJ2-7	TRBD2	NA	CATLNTRLAGSYEQYF	TGTGCCACCCTAAACACAAGACTAGCGGGCTCCTACGAGCAGTACTTC
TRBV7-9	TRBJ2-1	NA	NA	CASSPRVGPGAYNEQFF	TGTGCCAGCAGCCCTAGGGTGGGTCCAGGGGCGTACAATGAGCAGTTCTTC
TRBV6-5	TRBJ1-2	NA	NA	CASTEGGNYGYTF	TGTGCCAGCACCGAAGGGGGAAACTATGGCTACACCTTC
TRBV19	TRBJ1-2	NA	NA	CASSTAYRAANYGYTF	TGTGCCAGTAGTACGGCATACAGGGCGGCTAACTATGGCTACACCTTC
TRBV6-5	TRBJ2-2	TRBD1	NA	CASRSTGVGTGELFF	TGTGCCAGCAGAAGTACAGGGGTAGGGACCGGGGAGCTGTTTTTT
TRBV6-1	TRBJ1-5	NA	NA	CASGASNQPQHF	TGTGCCAGCGGGGCCAGCAATCAGCCCCAGCATTTT
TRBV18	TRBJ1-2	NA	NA	CASSPGTSGGYTF	TGTGCCAGCTCACCCGGGACATCGGGTGGCTACACCTTC
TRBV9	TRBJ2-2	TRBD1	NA	CASSPRTGNTGELFF	TGTGCCAGCAGCCCTCGGACAGGAAACACCGGGGAGCTGTTTTTT
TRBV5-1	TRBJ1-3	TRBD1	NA	CASSPSPGTVNSGNTIYF	TGCGCCAGCAGCCCAAGTCCCGGGACAGTTAACTCTGGAAACACCATATATTTT
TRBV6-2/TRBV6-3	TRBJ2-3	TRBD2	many	CASSYPTSGGATDTQYF	TGTGCCAGCAGTTACCCGACTAGCGGGGGGGCGACAGATACGCAGTATTTT
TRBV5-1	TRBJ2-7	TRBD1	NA	CASSRDGQGSYEQYF	TGCGCCAGCAGCCGTGATGGACAGGGCTCCTACGAGCAGTACTTC
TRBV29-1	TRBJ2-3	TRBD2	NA	CSGMTSGRAPDTQYF	TGCAGCGGGATGACCAGCGGGAGGGCCCCAGATACGCAGTATTTT
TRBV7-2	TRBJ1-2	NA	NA	CASSSQINYGYTF	TGTGCCAGCAGCTCACAGATTAACTATGGCTACACCTTC
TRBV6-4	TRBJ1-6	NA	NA	CASRKGLNSPLHF	TGTGCCAGCAGAAAGGGGTTAAATTCACCCCTCCACTTT
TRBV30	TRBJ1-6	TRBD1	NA	CAWSWTGGGSPLHF	TGTGCCTGGAGTTGGACAGGAGGCGGTTCACCCCTCCACTTT
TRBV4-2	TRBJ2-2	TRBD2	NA	CASSQWLAGVSGELFF	TGTGCCAGCAGCCAATGGCTAGCGGGAGTATCCGGGGAGCTGTTTTTT
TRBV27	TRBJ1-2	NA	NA	CASFTTAGTVYGYTF	TGTGCCAGCTTCACTACTGCGGGGACCGTCTATGGCTACACCTTC
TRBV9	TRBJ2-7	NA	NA	CASSVGWSQSYEQYF	TGTGCCAGCAGCGTAGGTTGGAGCCAGTCCTACGAGCAGTACTTC
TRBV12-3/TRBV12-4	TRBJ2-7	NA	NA	CASTLSHNYEQYF	TGTGCCAGCACCCTGTCACACAACTACGAGCAGTACTTC
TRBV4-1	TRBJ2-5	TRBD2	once	CASKRAGGIETQYF	TGCGCCAGCAAACGGGCGGGAGGGATAGAGACCCAGTACTTC
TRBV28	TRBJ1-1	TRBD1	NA	CASSEHTGGHTEAFF	TGTGCCAGCAGTGAACACACAGGGGGGCACACTGAAGCTTTCTTT
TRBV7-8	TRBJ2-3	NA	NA	CASSFPPPRDTQYF	TGTGCCAGCAGCTTTCCGCCCCCCAGGGATACGCAGTATTTT
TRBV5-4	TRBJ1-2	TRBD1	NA	CASSFSTGGHGYTF	TGTGCCAGCAGTTTTTCAACAGGGGGGCATGGCTACACCTTC
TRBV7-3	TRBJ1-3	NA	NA	CASRPDSSGNTIYF	TGTGCCAGCAGACCCGACAGCTCTGGAAACACCATATATTTT